The 2 T cell receptor beta chains below were found in one sample sequenced in a study of T cell responses to AZD1222 COVID-19 vaccine. The assay was immunoSEQ multiplex PCR, and TCRdb's table has in-frame clones only and misses some. This table holds approximately 120,000 clones, more than 80% found once. Specimen: peripheral blood, collected 28 days after the second AZD1222 dose. The receptors were gathered from an adult who received the AZD1222 COVID-19 vaccine.

CDR3 residues: CASSSGTDNSPLHF. DNA of the CDR3: TGTGCCAGCAGCTCCGGGACGGATAATTCACCCCTCCACTTT. This chain joins TRBV7-2 and TRBJ1-6, with D possibly TRBD1 on 5 matching bases. The CDR3 consists of 14 residues. From germline, CDR1 is SGHTA and CDR2 FQGNSA. V dropped 4 bases and J dropped 5 bases, with 9 bases sitting between them.

The rearrangement links TRBV4-1 to TRBJ1-6, with D unclear. The CDR3 extends over 15 amino acids. CDR1 and CDR2 from the germline V gene are MGHRA and YSYEKL. V gave up 0 bases and J gave up 6 bases, with 9 bases separating them. CDR3 protein: CASSQDPAVNSPLHF. The CDR3, as DNA: TGCGCCAGCAGCCAAGATCCCGCCGTTAATTCACCCCTCCACTTT.